This T cell receptor (beta chain) was captured in a study of blood T cell repertoires in COVID-19. Followed longitudinally, the Seattle patients had been enrolled during active infection. The table came from immunoSEQ multiplex PCR; TCRdb's copy has only in-frame clones and leaves some out. The profile shows 150,000 to 200,000 clones, about 92% of them singletons. Sequencing was performed on peripheral blood. The receptor was isolated from a man aged 30-40 years with COVID-19, enrolled during active disease.

The CDR3 loop is CASGWKGGSYNEQFF. CDR3 DNA: TGTGCTAGTGGTTGGAAGGGGGGGTCCTACAATGAGCAGTTCTTC. The chain carries TRBV12-5 and TRBJ2-1; D is possibly TRBD2 (7 bases). The length of the CDR3 is 15 residues. Germline V gene lookup returns CDR1 LGHNT and CDR2 FRNRAP. Trimming took 4 bases from V and 1 from J, leaving 11 bases between them.